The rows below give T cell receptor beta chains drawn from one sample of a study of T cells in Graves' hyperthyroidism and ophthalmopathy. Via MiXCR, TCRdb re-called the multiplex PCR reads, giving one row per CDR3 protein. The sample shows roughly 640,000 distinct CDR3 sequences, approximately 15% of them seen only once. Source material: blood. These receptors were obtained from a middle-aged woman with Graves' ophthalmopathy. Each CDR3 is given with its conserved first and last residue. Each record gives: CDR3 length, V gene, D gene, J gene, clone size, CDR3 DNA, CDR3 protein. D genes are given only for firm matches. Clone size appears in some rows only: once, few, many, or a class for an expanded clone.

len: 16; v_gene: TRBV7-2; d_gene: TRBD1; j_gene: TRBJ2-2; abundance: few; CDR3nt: TGTGCCAGCAGCTTATCACAGGGGGCGAACACCGGGGAGCTGTTTTTT; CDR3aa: CASSLSQGANTGELFF
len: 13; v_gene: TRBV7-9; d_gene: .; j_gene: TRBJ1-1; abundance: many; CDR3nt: TGTGCCAGCAGCTTAGTGGGCCAGTCTGAAGCTTTCTTT; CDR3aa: CASSLVGQSEAFF
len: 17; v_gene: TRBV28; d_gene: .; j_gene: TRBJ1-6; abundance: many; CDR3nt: TGTGCCAGCAGTTCCCGATCCCTGACAGTGAATCGGTCACCCCTCCACTTT; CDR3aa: CASSSRSLTVNRSPLHF
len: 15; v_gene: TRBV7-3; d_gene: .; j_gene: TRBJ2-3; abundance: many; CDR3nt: TGTGCCAGCAGCTTACTCTTAGGAGGCACAGATACGCAGTATTTT; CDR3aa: CASSLLLGGTDTQYF
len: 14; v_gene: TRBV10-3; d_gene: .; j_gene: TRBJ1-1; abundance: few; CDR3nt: TGTGCCATCAGTGAGTCGATTATCTTAAGTGAAGCTTTCTTT; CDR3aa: CAISESIILSEAFF
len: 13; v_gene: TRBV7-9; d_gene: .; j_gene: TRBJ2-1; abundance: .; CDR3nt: TGTGCCAGCAGTAAATTTATCGGCTATGAGCAGTTCTTC; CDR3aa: CASSKFIGYEQFF
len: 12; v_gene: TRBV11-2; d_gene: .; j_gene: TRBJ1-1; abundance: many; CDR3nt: TGTGCCAGCAGCTTTTTGGGCCCTGAAGCTTTCTTT; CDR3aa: CASSFLGPEAFF
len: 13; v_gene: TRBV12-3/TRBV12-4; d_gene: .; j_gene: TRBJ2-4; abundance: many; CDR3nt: TGTGCCAGCAGTTTCGCAGGGAGCACCATTCAGTACTTC; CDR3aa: CASSFAGSTIQYF
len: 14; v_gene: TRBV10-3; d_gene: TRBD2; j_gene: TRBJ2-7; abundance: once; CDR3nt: TGCGCCATCAGTGACCTAGCGGGGTCCTACGAGCAGTACTTC; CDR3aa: CAISDLAGSYEQYF
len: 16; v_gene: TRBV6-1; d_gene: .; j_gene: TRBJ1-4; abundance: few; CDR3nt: TGTGCCAGCAAGGACCTTCGGGGAAGAACTAATGAAAAACTGTTTTTT; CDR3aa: CASKDLRGRTNEKLFF
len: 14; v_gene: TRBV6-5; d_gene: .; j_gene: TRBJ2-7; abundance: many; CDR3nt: TGTGCCAGCAGTTACCGGGCTGGGCCCTACGAGCAGTACTTC; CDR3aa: CASSYRAGPYEQYF
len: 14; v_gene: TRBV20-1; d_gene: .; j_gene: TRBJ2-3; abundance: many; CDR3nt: TGCAGTGCTAGACAGGGTACAAGCACAGATACGCAGTATTTT; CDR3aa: CSARQGTSTDTQYF
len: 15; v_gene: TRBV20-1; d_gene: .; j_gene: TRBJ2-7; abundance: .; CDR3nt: TGCAGTGCTAGAGATCCACCAGGGGGGAGGTACGAGCAGTACTTC; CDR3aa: CSARDPPGGRYEQYF
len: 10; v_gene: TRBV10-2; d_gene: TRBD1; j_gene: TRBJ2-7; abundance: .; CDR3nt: TGCGCCAGCGGGACAGACGAGCAGTACTTC; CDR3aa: CASGTDEQYF
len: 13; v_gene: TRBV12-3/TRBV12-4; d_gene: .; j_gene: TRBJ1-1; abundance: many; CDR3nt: TGTGCCAGCAGGCATAAAGGTGGCACTGAAGCTTTCTTT; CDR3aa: CASRHKGGTEAFF
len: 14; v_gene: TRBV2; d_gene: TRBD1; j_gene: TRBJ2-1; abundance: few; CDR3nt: TGTGCCAGCGCAGGGACAGCCAATTACAATGAGCAGTTCTTC; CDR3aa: CASAGTANYNEQFF
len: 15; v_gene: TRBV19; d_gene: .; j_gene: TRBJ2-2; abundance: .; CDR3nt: TGTGCCAGTAGTATTCCACCCCCGTTCACCGGGGAGCTGTTTTTT; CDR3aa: CASSIPPPFTGELFF
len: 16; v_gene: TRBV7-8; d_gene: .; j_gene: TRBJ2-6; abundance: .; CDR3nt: TGTGCCAGCAGCTTATCCACGGTCTCTGGGGCCAACGTCCTGACTTTC; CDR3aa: CASSLSTVSGANVLTF
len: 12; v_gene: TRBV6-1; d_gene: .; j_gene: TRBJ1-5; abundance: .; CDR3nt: TGTGCCAGCAGCGACAAGATTCAGCCCCAGCATTTT; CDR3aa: CASSDKIQPQHF
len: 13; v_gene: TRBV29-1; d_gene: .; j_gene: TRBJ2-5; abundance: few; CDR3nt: TGCAGCGTAGCCGGGGGAGCCCGGGAGACCCAGTACTTC; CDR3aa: CSVAGGARETQYF
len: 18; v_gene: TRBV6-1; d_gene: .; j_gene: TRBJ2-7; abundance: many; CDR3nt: TGTGCCAGCAGTGAAGCGCCACCCCGGACCGACGCTCATGTCGAGCAGTACTTC; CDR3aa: CASSEAPPRTDAHVEQYF
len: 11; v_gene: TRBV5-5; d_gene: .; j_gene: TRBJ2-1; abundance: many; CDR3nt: TGTGCCAGCCACGTCGGGGGTGAGCAGTTCTTC; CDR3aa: CASHVGGEQFF
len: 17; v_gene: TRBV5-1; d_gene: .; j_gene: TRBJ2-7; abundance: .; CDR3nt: TGCGCCAGCAGCTTGAGCGAAGGGACGTACTTTACCTACGAGCAGTACTTC; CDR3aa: CASSLSEGTYFTYEQYF
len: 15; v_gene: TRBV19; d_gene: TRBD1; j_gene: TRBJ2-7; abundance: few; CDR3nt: TGTGCCAGTAGTATAGCCCACGACAGGGCCTACGAGCAGTACTTC; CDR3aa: CASSIAHDRAYEQYF
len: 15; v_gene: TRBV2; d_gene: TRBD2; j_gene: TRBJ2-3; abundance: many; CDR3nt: TGTGCCAGCAGTAAGGGACTAGCGGGGGCAGATACGCAGTATTTT; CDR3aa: CASSKGLAGADTQYF
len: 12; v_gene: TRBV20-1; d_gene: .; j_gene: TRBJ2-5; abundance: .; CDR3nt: TGCAGTGCTAGGGCGGATCAAGAGACCCAGTACTTC; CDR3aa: CSARADQETQYF
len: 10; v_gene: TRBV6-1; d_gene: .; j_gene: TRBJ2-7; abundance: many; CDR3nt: TGTGCCAGCGGGAGCTACGAGCAGTACTTC; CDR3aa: CASGSYEQYF
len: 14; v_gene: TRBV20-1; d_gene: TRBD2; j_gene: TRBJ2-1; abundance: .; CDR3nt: TGCAGTGCTAGAGTGCTAGCGGTCAACAATGAGCAGTTCTTC; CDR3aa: CSARVLAVNNEQFF
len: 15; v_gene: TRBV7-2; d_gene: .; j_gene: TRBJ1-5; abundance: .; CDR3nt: TGTGCCAGCAGCTTAATGGCAGGGAAGGAGCAGCCCCAGCATTTT; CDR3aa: CASSLMAGKEQPQHF
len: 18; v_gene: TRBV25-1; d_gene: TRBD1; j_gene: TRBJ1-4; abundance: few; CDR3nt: TGTGCCAGCAGTGAACTGGAGGGCAAACAGGGGCGTGGGGAAAAACTGTTTTTT; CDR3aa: CASSELEGKQGRGEKLFF
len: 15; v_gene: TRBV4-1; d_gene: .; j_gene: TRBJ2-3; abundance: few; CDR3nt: TGCGCCAGCAGCCAAGTTGCAACTAGCACAGATACGCAGTATTTT; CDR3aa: CASSQVATSTDTQYF
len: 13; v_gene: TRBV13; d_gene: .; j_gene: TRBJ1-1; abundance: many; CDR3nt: TGTGCCAGCAGCTTAGAAAGGGGCACTGAAGCTTTCTTT; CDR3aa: CASSLERGTEAFF
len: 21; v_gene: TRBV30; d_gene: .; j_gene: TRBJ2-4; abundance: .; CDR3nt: TGTGCCTGGAGTACCTGGGAGGGGGCCGCAGTTTTGCCCGGGGCCAAAAACATTCAGTACTTC; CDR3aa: CAWSTWEGAAVLPGAKNIQYF
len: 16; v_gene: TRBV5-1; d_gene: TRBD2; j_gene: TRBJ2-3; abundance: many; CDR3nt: TGCGCCAGCAGCGGGGCGGTAGCGGGAGGCACAGATACGCAGTATTTT; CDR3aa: CASSGAVAGGTDTQYF
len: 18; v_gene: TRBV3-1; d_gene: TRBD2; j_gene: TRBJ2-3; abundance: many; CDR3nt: TGTGCCAGCAGCGACCCCGGGCTAGCGGGGGGCATCACAGATACGCAGTATTTT; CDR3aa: CASSDPGLAGGITDTQYF
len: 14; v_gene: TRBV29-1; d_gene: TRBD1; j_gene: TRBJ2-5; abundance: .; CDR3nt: TGCAGCGTTGTAGGGACAGGGGGGCAAGAGACCCAGTACTTC; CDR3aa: CSVVGTGGQETQYF
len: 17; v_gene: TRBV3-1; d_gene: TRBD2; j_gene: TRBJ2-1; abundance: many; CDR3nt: TGTGCCAGCAGCCAAACCCGGACTAGCGGGAGAAACAATGAGCAGTTCTTC; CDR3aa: CASSQTRTSGRNNEQFF
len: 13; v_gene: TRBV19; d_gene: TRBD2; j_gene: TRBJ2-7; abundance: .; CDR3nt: TGTGCCAGTAGTAGCGGGAGGGCCCGGGAGCAGTACTTC; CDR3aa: CASSSGRAREQYF
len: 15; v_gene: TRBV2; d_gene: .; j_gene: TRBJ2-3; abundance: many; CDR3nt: TGTGCCAGCAGTGACCGACCGACTAGCACAGATACGCAGTATTTT; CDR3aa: CASSDRPTSTDTQYF
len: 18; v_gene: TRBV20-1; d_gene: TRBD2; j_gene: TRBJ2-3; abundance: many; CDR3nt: TGCAGTGCTAGTACAAGTAGGGCTAGCGGGGGGGGAACAGATACGCAGTATTTT; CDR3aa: CSASTSRASGGGTDTQYF
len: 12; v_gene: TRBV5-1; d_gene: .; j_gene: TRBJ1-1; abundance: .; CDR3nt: TGCGCCAGCAGCTCGACAGGCATGTGGGCTTTCTTT; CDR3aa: CASSSTGMWAFF